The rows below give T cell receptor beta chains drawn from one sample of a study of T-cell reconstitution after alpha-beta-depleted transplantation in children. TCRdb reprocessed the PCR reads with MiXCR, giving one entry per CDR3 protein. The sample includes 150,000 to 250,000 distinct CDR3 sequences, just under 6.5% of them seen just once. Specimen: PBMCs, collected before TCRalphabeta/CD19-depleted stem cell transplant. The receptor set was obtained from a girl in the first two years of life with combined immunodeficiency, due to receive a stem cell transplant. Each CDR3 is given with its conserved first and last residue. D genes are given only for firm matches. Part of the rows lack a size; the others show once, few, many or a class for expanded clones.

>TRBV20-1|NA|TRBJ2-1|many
TGCAGTGCTAGAGATGGAAGTTCGTCCTACAATGAGCAGTTCTTC
CSARDGSSSYNEQFF
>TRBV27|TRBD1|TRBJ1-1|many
TGTGCCAGCAGTCGGACCGGGACAGGTAGCACTGAAGCTTTCTTT
CASSRTGTGSTEAFF
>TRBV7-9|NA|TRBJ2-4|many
TGTGCCAGCAGCTCAACCCTTGGAAACATTCAGTACTTC
CASSSTLGNIQYF
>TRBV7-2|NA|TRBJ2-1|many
TGTGCCAGCAGCTTAAGGGGACTTGAGCAGTTCTTC
CASSLRGLEQFF
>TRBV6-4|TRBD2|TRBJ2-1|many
TGTGCCAGAAACGGGCCTAGCGGCCCTAATGAGCAGTTCTTC
CARNGPSGPNEQFF
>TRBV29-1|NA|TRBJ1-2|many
TGCAGCGTTGGAGACAGTCTAAACTATGGCTACACCTTC
CSVGDSLNYGYTF
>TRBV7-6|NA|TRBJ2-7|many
TGTGCCAGCAGCGATCCTATGAGGGGCCAAACCCCCTACGAGCAGTACTTC
CASSDPMRGQTPYEQYF
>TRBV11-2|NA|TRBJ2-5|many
TGTGCCAGCAGCTTAGAAGGCGAAGAGACCCAGTACTTC
CASSLEGEETQYF
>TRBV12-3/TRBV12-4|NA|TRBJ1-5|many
TGTGCCAGCAGTTTTGGGACTTCAAGCAATCAGCCCCAGCATTTT
CASSFGTSSNQPQHF
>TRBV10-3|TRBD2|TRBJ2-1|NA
TGTGCCATCAGCCTAGCGGGTCGGGGCAATGAGCAGTTCTTC
CAISLAGRGNEQFF
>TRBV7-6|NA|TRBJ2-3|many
TGTGCCAGCAGCTTATCTAGGGGGTATCTCACAGATACGCAGTATTTT
CASSLSRGYLTDTQYF
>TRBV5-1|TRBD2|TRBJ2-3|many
TGCGCCAGCAGCTCAGGACTAGCGGGGCCTCAAGATACGCAGTATTTT
CASSSGLAGPQDTQYF
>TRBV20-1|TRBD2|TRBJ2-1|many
TGCAGTGGAGCGGTGTTAGCGGGGGGCTGGAGCTCCTACAATGAGCAGTTCTTC
CSGAVLAGGWSSYNEQFF
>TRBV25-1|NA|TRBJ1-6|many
TGTGCCAGCAGTGAATATTTTCCAGGATGGAATTCACCCCTCCACTTT
CASSEYFPGWNSPLHF
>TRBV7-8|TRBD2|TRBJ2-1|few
TGTGCCAGCAGGCCCCTCGGGAGGGGGTACAATGAGCAGTTCTTC
CASRPLGRGYNEQFF
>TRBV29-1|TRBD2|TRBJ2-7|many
TGCAGCGTTCGGACTAGCGGGTACGAGCAGTACTTC
CSVRTSGYEQYF
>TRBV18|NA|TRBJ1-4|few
TGTGCCAGCTCACCACGCCCGGAGGGTAATGAAAAACTGTTTTTT
CASSPRPEGNEKLFF
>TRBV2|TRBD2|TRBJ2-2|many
TGTGCCAGCACCCCGCAGGGACTAAACACCGGGGAGCTGTTTTTT
CASTPQGLNTGELFF
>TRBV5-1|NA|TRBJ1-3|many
TGCGCCAGCAGCTTCCGGGCTCTCTCTGGAAACACCATATATTTT
CASSFRALSGNTIYF
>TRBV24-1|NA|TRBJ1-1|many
TGTGCCACCAGTGAGGGACGGGCGAACACTGAAGCTTTCTTT
CATSEGRANTEAFF
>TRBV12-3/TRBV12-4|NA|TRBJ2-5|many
TGTGCCAGCAGTAACTATTTACAAGAGACCCAGTACTTC
CASSNYLQETQYF
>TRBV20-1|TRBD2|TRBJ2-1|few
TGCAGTGCTAGAGATATCAGGACTAGCGGGGAGACACCAACCTACAATGAGCAGTTCTTC
CSARDIRTSGETPTYNEQFF
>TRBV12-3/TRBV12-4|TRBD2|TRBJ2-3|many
TGTGCCACCTTAGGGCCGGCGGGAGTAGATACGCAGTATTTT
CATLGPAGVDTQYF
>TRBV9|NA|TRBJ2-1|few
TGTGCCAGCAGCGCGGGAGATCCGGGGAATGAGCAGTTCTTC
CASSAGDPGNEQFF
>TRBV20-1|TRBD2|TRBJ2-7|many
TGCAGTGCTAGAGGGGCGGGAGGCTCCTACGAGCAGTACTTC
CSARGAGGSYEQYF
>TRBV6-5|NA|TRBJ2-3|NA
TGTGCCAGCAGCCAGGCCGTTTTGAGCACAGATACGCAGTATTTT
CASSQAVLSTDTQYF
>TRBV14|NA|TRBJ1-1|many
TGTGCCAGCAGCCGCATCTGGAACACTGAAGCTTTCTTT
CASSRIWNTEAFF
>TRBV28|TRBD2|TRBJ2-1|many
TGTGCCAGCAGTTTAGAAGCGGGGGCCTACAATGAGCAGTTCTTC
CASSLEAGAYNEQFF
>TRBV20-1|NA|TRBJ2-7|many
TGCAGTGCTAGAGTTGGGTACGAGCAGTACTTC
CSARVGYEQYF
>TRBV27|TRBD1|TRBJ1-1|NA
TGTGCCAGCAGTCCCCGGACAGGGGTTCCTGAAGCTTTCTTT
CASSPRTGVPEAFF
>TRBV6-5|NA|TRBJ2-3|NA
TGTGCCAGCAGTTACTCTAATGGCTTGACAGATACGCAGTATTTT
CASSYSNGLTDTQYF
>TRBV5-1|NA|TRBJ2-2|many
TGCGCCAGCAGCTTTGGCCTCCGTTCTAATACCGGGGAGCTGTTTTTT
CASSFGLRSNTGELFF